This paragraph covers one T cell receptor (beta chain) sequence. This entry belongs to a study of blood T cell repertoires in COVID-19. In the study overall: Acute and convalescent COVID-19 specimens originated in the United States, Italy and Spain. T cells, B-cell-depleted T cells, or PBMCs provided the cDNA or gDNA that served as material.

Sequencing used immunoSEQ multiplex PCR; TCRdb keeps in-frame clones, though not all of them. The sample holds approximately 200,000 clones, 75% to 90% seen once. The CDR3 length is 17 residues. Germline V CDR1 and CDR2: MNHEY, SMNVEV (reference sequence). With 5 bases removed from V and 5 bases from J, the gap between germline ends came to 25 bases. The chain combines TRBV27 with TRBJ2-7, with D perhaps TRBD1 (6 bases). Sequencing used peripheral blood. This receptor was identified in a man aged 55-75 years with acute or convalescent COVID-19. This CDR3 is CASSRTGISGVLDEQYF. In DNA form, the CDR3 reads TGTGCCAGCAGTCGTACAGGGATTTCGGGCGTTCTCGACGAGCAGTACTTC.